Listed below are T cell receptor beta chains from one sample, sequenced in a study of monozygotic twins with inflammatory bowel disease. TCRdb re-called the 5' RACE reads; every CDR3 protein appears as one record, without DNA. The sample totals over 35,000 distinct CDR3 sequences. The sample taken for sequencing was blood. The receptors here all came from a human donor with ulcerative colitis or Crohn's disease, or a healthy co-twin of an affected twin (not recorded which). CDR3s include the opening cysteine and the closing phenylalanine or tryptophan. Each record gives: clone size, J gene, V gene, CDR3 protein. Only some rows state a clone size, as once, few, many or a class for expanded clones.

abundance: medium-sized
j_gene: TRBJ2-5
v_gene: TRBV7-7
CDR3aa: CASSLLGKQETQYF

abundance: -
j_gene: TRBJ2-2
v_gene: TRBV19
CDR3aa: CASSIIGELFF

abundance: -
j_gene: TRBJ1-1
v_gene: TRBV18
CDR3aa: CASGGQGVNTEAFF

abundance: -
j_gene: TRBJ2-1
v_gene: TRBV6-5
CDR3aa: CASSYSTSQPNEQFF

abundance: -
j_gene: TRBJ1-1
v_gene: TRBV7-9
CDR3aa: CASSSNPGQGRVEAFF

abundance: -
j_gene: TRBJ1-2
v_gene: TRBV6-1
CDR3aa: CASSERGRTADLYGYTF

abundance: -
j_gene: TRBJ2-3
v_gene: TRBV25-1
CDR3aa: CASSADRDTDTQYF

abundance: -
j_gene: TRBJ1-1
v_gene: TRBV5-1
CDR3aa: CASSLGQGGVTEAFF

abundance: -
j_gene: TRBJ2-7
v_gene: TRBV10-3
CDR3aa: CAIRGTGSSYEQYF

abundance: -
j_gene: TRBJ2-3
v_gene: TRBV2
CDR3aa: CASSAGRDTQYF

abundance: -
j_gene: TRBJ1-2
v_gene: TRBV5-4
CDR3aa: CASSLDSVYGYTF

abundance: -
j_gene: TRBJ1-6
v_gene: TRBV25-1
CDR3aa: CASSDDWGVGPNSPLHF

abundance: -
j_gene: TRBJ2-1
v_gene: TRBV9
CDR3aa: CASSSPTRYGEQFF

abundance: -
j_gene: TRBJ2-3
v_gene: TRBV4-1
CDR3aa: CASSFRRSTDTQYF

abundance: -
j_gene: TRBJ1-4
v_gene: TRBV20-1
CDR3aa: CSARDRQEKLFF

abundance: -
j_gene: TRBJ1-2
v_gene: TRBV4-1
CDR3aa: CASSQDGGFYGYTF

abundance: -
j_gene: TRBJ2-1
v_gene: TRBV7-6
CDR3aa: CASSLEGTSNEQFF

abundance: -
j_gene: TRBJ2-7
v_gene: TRBV21-1
CDR3aa: CASSKGVGRKTGTEDYEQYF

abundance: -
j_gene: TRBJ2-5
v_gene: TRBV20-1
CDR3aa: CSARGEGGRETQYF

abundance: -
j_gene: TRBJ1-1
v_gene: TRBV5-1
CDR3aa: CASSRAGGREGTEAFF

abundance: -
j_gene: TRBJ2-5
v_gene: TRBV10-1
CDR3aa: CASSRDLGETQYF